This TCR beta chain was found in a study of T cell clonality in common variable immunodeficiency. General study points: Common variable immunodeficiency TCR beta sequences reportedly had fewer deletions and N-nucleotide insertions.

Equal genomic DNA amounts from CVID and control samples were sequenced. TCRdb's table, derived via immunoSEQ multiplex PCR, lists solely in-frame clones and lacks some. Listed for the sample are approximately 20,000 clones, none seen a single time. The CDR3 spans 20 residues. Germline CDR1 LGHNA, CDR2 YNFKEQ. V trimming: 0 bases; J trimming: 4 bases; junction bases outside the gene matches: 14. This clone occurred many times. What it binds is not known. Sequencing ends 3 residues short of the CDR3 end; the germline J gene provides the rest. The sequence was obtained from a human donor with common variable immunodeficiency. Source material: peripheral blood mononuclear cells. The chain combines TRBV4-2 with TRBJ2-7; TRBD2 aligns across 14 bases. The CDR3 here is CASSQESTPRTSGGHYEQYF. Incomplete CDR3 DNA: TGTGCCAGCAGCCAAGAAAGTACTCCCCGGACTAGCGGGGGGCATTACGAG.